This T cell receptor (beta chain) was documented in a study of tumor and adjacent non-tumor tissue in lung cancer. For the study at large: There were around 11 adenocarcinoma, 2 squamous cell carcinoma and 1 small cell lung cancer cases.

Trimming pared 4 bases from V and 3 bases from J, leaving 19 bases between. CDR1 and CDR2 from the germline V gene are SEHNR and FQNEAQ (reference sequence). The CDR3 extends over 16 amino acids. This clonotype has only a few counts. RNA was extracted from bulk tissue without any cell sorting. The library came from three nested PCR rounds adapted from ARM-PCR protocols. Each CDR3 protein is one row after TCRdb ran MiXCR on the multiplex PCR reads. The sample shows tens of thousands of distinct CDR3 sequences, 60% of them seen only once. The material sequenced was lung tumor tissue. This receptor was identified in a man in his forties or fifties with non-small cell lung cancer. The genes are TRBV7-9 and TRBJ2-7; D gene uncertain. CDR3 protein: CASSSAMGFSFYEQYF. The CDR3 DNA follows: TGTGCCAGCAGCTCAGCGATGGGCTTTTCCTTCTACGAGCAGTACTTC. Based on the CDR3 plus reference TRBV7-9 and TRBJ2-7, the full variable domain is DTGVSQNPRHKITKRGQNVTFRCDPISEHNRLYWYRQTLGQGPEFLTYFQNEAQLEKSRLLSDRFSAERPKGSFSTLEIQRTEQGDSAMYLCASSSAMGFSFYEQYFGPGTRLTVT.